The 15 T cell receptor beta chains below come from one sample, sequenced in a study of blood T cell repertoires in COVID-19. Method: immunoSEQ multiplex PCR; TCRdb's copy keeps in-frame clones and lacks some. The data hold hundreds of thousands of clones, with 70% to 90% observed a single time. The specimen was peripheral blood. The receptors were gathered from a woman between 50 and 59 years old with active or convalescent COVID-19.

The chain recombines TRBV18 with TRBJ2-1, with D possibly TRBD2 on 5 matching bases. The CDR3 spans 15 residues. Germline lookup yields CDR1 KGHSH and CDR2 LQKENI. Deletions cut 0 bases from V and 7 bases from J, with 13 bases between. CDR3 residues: CASSPPRTLPNEQFF. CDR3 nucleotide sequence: TGTGCCAGCTCACCACCGAGGACTCTACCAAATGAGCAGTTCTTC.

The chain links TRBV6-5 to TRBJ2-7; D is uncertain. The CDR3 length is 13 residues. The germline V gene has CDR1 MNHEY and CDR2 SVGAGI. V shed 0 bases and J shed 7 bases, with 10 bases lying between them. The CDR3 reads CASSYSRTTEQYF. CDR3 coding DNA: TGTGCCAGCAGTTACTCTCGAACTACTGAGCAGTACTTC.

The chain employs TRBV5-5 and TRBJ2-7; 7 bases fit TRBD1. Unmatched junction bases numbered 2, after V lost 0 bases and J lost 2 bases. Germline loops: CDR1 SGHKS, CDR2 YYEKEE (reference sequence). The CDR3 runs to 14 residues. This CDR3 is CASSLGDSAYEQYF. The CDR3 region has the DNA TGTGCCAGCAGCTTGGGGGACAGCGCCTACGAGCAGTACTTC.

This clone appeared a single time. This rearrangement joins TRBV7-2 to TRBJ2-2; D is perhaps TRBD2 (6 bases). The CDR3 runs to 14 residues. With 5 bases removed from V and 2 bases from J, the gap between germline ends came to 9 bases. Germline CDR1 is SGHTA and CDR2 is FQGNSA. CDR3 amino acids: CASSRDSNTGELFF. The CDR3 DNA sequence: TGTGCCAGCAGCAGGGACTCTAACACCGGGGAGCTGTTTTTT. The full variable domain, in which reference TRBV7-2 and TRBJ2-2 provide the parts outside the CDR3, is GAGVSQSPSNKVTEKGKDVELRCDPISGHTALYWYRQSLGQGLEFLIYFQGNSAPDKSGLPSDRFSAERTGGSVSTLTIQRTQQEDSAVYLCASSRDSNTGELFFGEGSRLTVL.

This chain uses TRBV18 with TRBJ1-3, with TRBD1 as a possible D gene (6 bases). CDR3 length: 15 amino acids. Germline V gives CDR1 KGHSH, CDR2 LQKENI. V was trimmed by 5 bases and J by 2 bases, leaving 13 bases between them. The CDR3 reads CASSRLQGPGNTIYF. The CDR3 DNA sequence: TGTGCCAGCTCAAGACTGCAGGGGCCTGGAAACACCATATATTTT.

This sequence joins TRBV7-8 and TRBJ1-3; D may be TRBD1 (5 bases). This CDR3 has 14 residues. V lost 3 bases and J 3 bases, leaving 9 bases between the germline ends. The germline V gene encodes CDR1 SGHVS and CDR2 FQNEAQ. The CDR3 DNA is TGTGCCAGCAGCTTGGGGGGTAATGGAAACACCATATATTTT. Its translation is CASSLGGNGNTIYF.

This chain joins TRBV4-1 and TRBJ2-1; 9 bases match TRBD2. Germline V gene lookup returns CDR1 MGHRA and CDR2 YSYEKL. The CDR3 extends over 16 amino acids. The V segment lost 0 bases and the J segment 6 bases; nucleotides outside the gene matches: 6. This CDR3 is CASSQEGTSPINEQFF. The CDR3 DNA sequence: TGCGCCAGCAGCCAAGAAGGGACTAGCCCCATCAATGAGCAGTTCTTC.

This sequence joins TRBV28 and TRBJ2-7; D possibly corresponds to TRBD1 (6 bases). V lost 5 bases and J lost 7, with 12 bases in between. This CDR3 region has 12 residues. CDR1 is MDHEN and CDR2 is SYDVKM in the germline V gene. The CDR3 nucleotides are TGTGCCAGCAGTACAGGGATTTGGGAGCAGTACTTC. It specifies CASSTGIWEQYF.

The CDR3 DNA sequence: TGTGCCAGCAGTTTCGGGACTAGCGGGAGGAATGAGCAGTTCTTC. Protein: CASSFGTSGRNEQFF. The gene calls are TRBV6-6 and TRBJ2-1, with 15 bases fitting TRBD2. The CDR3 totals 15 residues. V shed 4 bases, J shed 7 bases, and the junction held 2 bases outside the gene matches. The V gene's germline CDR1 is MNHNY and CDR2 SVGAGI (reference sequence).

CDR3 protein: CASSLSTGLQPQHF. DNA for the CDR3: TGTGCCAGCAGTTTATCCACAGGGCTTCAGCCCCAGCATTTT. This sequence joins TRBV6-6 and TRBJ1-5; maybe TRBD1 (6 bases). Germline V gene lookup returns CDR1 MNHNY and CDR2 SVGAGI (reference sequence). Trimming cost V 4 bases and J 6 bases, with 13 bases left between them. The CDR3 contains 14 residues.

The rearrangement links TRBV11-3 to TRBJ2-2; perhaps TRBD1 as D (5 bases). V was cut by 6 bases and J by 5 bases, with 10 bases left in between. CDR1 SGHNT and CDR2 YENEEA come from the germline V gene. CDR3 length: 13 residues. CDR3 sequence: CASRLGLTGELFF. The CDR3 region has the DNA TGTGCCAGCAGATTGGGGCTTACCGGGGAGCTGTTTTTT.

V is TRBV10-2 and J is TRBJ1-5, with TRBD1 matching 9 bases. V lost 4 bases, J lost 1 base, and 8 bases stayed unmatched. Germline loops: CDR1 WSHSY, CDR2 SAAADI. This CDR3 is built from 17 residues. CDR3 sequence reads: CASSGTGGASSNQPQHF. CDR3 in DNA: TGCGCCAGCAGTGGAACAGGGGGCGCTTCGAGCAATCAGCCCCAGCATTTT.

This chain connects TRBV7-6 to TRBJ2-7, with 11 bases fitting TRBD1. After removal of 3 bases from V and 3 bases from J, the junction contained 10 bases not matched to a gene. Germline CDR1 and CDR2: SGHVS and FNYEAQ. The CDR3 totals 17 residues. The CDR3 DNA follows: TGTGCCAGCAGCTTGGCCTCCCCCGGGACAGGGGGCTACGAGCAGTACTTC. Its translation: CASSLASPGTGGYEQYF.

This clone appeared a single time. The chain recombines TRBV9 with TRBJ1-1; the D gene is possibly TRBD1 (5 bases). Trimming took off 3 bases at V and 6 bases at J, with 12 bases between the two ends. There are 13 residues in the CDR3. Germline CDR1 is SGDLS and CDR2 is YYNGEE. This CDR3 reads CASSGTKGPEAFF. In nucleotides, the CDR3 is TGTGCCAGCAGCGGTACCAAGGGGCCTGAAGCTTTCTTT.

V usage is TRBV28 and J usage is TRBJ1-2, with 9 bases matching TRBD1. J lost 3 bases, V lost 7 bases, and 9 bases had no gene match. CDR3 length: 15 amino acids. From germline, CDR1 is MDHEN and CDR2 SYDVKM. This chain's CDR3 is CASIGQGLRDYGYTF. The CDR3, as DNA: TGTGCCAGCATAGGACAGGGGTTACGGGACTATGGCTACACCTTC.